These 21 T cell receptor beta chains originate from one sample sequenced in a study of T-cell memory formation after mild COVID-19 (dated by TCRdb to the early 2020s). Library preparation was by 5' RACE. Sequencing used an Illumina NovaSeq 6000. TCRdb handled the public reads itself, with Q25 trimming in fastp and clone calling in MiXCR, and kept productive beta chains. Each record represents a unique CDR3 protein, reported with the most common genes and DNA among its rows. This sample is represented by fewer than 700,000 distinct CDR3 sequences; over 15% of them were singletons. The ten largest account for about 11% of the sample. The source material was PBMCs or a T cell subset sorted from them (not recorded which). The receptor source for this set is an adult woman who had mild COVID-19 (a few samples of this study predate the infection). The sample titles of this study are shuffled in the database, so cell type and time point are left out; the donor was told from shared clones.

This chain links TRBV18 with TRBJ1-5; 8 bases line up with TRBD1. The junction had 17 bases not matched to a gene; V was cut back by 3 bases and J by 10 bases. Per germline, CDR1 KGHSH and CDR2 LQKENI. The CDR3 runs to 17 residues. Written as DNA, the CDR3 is TGTGCCAGCTCACCGGCTATGGCAGGGGGCGATTTGTTTCCCCAGCATTTT. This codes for CASSPAMAGGDLFPQHF. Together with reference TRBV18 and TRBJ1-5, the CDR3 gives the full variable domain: NAGVMQNPRHLVRRRGQEARLRCSPMKGHSHVYWYRQLPEEGLKFMVYLQKENIIDESGMPKERFSAEFPKEGPSILRIQQVVRGDSAAYFCASSPAMAGGDLFPQHFGDGTRLSIL.

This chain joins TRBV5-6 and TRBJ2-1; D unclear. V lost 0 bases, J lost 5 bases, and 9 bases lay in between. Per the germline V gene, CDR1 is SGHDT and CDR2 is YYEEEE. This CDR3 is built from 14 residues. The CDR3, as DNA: TGTGCCAGCAGCTTGGCCCTACATCACAATGAGCAGTTCTTC. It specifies CASSLALHHNEQFF.

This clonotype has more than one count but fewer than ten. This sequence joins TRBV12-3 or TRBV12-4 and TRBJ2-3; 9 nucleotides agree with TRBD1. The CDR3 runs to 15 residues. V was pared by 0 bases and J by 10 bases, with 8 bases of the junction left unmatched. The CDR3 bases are TGTGCCAGCAGTTTAGCGGGGACAGGGCTAGTGGCGCAGTATTTT. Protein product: CASSLAGTGLVAQYF.

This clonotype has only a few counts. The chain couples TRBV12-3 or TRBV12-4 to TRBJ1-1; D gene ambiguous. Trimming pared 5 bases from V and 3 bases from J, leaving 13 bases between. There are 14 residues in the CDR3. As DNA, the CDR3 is TGTGCCAGCAGTGCCGTCGCCGGCGACACTGAAGCTTTCTTT. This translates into CASSAVAGDTEAFF.

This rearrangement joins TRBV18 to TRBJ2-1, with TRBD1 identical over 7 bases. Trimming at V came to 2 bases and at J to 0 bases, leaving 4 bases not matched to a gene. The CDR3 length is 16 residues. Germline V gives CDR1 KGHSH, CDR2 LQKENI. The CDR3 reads CASSPERGPSYNEQFF. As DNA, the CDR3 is TGTGCCAGCTCACCAGAGAGGGGGCCCTCCTACAATGAGCAGTTCTTC. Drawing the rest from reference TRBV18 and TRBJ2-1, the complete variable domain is NAGVMQNPRHLVRRRGQEARLRCSPMKGHSHVYWYRQLPEEGLKFMVYLQKENIIDESGMPKERFSAEFPKEGPSILRIQQVVRGDSAAYFCASSPERGPSYNEQFFGPGTRLTVL.

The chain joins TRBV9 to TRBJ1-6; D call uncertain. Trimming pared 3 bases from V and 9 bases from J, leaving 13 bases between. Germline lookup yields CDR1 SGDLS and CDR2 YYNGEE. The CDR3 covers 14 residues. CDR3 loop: CASSAQRAPSPLHF. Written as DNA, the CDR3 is TGTGCCAGCAGCGCCCAACGGGCCCCTTCACCCCTCCACTTT.

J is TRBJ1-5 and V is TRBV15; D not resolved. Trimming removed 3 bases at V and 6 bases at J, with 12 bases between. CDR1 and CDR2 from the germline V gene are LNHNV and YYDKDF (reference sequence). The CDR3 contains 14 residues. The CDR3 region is CATSSTQDLQPQHF. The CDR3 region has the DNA TGTGCCACCAGCAGCACCCAGGATCTTCAGCCCCAGCATTTT.

As DNA, the CDR3 is TGTGCCAGCAGCTCCCAGGACACTGAAGCTTTCTTT. This encodes CASSSQDTEAFF. This chain links TRBV7-9 with TRBJ1-1; D uncertain. In germline, CDR1 is SEHNR, CDR2 FQNEAQ (reference sequence). Deletions cut 4 bases from V and 3 bases from J, with 6 bases between. The CDR3 contains 12 residues.

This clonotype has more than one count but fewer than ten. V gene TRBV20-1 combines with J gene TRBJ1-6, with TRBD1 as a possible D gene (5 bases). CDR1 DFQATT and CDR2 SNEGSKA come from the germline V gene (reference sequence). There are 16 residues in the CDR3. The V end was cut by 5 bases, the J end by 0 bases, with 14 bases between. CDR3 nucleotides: TGCAGTGCTGTAGTCAGGGCCAGCTCCTATAATTCACCCCTCCACTTT. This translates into CSAVVRASSYNSPLHF.

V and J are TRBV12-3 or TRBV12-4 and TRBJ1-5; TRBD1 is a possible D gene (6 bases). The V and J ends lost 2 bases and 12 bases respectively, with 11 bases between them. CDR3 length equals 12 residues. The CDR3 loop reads CASSLRGGLQHF. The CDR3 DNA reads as TGTGCCAGCAGTTTACGGGGGGGCCTCCAGCATTTT.

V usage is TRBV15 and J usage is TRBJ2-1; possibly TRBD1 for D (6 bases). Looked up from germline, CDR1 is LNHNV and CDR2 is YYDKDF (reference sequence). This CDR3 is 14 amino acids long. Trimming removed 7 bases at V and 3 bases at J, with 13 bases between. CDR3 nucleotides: TGTGCCACCACTGACGACAGGTTCTACAATGAGCAGTTCTTC. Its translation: CATTDDRFYNEQFF.

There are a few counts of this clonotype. The CDR3 bases are TGTGCCAGCAGCTTACGCCTAGGGAGCTCCTACAATGAGCAGTTCTTC. Its protein product is CASSLRLGSSYNEQFF. This chain connects TRBV7-9 to TRBJ2-1; TRBD2 might be the D (5 bases). CDR3 size: 16 residues. The V and J ends lost 2 bases and 0 bases respectively, with 11 bases between them. CDR1 SEHNR and CDR2 FQNEAQ come from the germline V gene (reference sequence).

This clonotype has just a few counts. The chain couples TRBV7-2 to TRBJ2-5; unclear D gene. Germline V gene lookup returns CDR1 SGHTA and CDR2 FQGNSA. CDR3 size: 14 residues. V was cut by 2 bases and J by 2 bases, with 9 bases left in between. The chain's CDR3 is CASSLMGKQETQYF. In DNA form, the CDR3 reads TGTGCCAGCAGCTTAATGGGCAAGCAAGAGACCCAGTACTTC. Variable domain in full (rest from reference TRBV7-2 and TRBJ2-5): GAGVSQSPSNKVTEKGKDVELRCDPISGHTALYWYRQSLGQGLEFLIYFQGNSAPDKSGLPSDRFSAERTGGSVSTLTIQRTQQEDSAVYLCASSLMGKQETQYFGPGTRLLVL.

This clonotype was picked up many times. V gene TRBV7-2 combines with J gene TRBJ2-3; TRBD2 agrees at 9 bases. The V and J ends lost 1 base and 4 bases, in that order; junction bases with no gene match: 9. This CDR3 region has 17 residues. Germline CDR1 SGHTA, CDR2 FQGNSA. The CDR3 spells CASSLGGLAGISDTQYF. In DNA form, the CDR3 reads TGTGCCAGCAGCTTAGGAGGGCTAGCGGGGATATCAGATACGCAGTATTTT.

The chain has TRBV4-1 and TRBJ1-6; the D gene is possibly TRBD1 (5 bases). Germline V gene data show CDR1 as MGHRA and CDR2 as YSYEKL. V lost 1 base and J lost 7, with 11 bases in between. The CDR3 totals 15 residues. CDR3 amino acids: CASSQGRGGNSPLHF. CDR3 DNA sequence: TGCGCCAGCAGCCAAGGGAGGGGTGGCAATTCACCCCTCCACTTT.

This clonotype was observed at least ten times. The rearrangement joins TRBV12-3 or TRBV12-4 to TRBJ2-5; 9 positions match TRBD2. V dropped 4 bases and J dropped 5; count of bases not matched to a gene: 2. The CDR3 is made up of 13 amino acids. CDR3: CASSSSGGETQYF. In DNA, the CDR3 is TGTGCCAGCAGTTCAAGCGGGGGGGAGACCCAGTACTTC.

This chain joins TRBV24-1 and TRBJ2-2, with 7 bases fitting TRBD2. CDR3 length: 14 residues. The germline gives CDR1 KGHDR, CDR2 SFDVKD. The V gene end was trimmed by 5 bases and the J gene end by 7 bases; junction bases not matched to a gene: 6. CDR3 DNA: TGTGCCACCAGTGGATCGGGAGGCAACGGGGAGCTGTTTTTT. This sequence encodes CATSGSGGNGELFF.

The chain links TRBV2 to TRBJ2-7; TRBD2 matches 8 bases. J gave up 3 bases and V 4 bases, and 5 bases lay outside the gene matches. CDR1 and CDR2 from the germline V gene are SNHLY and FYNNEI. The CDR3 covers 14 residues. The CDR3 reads CASSGGGRNYEQYF. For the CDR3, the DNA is TGTGCCAGCAGTGGAGGCGGGAGGAACTACGAGCAGTACTTC.

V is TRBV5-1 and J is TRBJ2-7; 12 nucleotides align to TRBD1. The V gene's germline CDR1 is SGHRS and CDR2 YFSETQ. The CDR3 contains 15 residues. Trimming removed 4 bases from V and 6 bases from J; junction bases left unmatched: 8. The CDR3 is CASSRAGTGGAEQYF. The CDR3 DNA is TGCGCCAGCAGCAGGGCCGGGACAGGGGGCGCCGAGCAGTACTTC. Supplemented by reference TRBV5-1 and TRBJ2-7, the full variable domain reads KAGVTQTPRYLIKTRGQQVTLSCSPISGHRSVSWYQQTPGQGLQFLFEYFSETQRNKGNFPGRFSGRQFSNSRSEMNVSTLELGDSALYLCASSRAGTGGAEQYFGPGTRLTVT.

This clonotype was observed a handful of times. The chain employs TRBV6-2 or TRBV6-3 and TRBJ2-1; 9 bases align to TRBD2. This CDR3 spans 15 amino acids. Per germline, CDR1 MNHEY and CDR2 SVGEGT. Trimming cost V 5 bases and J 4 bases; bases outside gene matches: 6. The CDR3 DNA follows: TGTGCCAGCAGTCCCGGACTAGCGCTTTACAATGAGCAGTTCTTC. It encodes CASSPGLALYNEQFF.

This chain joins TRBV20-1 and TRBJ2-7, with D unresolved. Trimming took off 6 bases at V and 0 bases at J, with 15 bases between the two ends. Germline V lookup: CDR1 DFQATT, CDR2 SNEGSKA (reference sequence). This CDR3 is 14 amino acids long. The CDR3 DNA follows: TGCAGTGCCCCGAGGCCAGGCCTCTCCTACGAGCAGTACTTC. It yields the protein CSAPRPGLSYEQYF.